The 27 T cell receptor beta chains below all came from one sample that was sequenced in a study of T cell clonality in common variable immunodeficiency. Findings of the study overall: In common variable immunodeficiency, TCR beta chains reportedly carried fewer deletions and N-nucleotide insertions.

These receptors have no identified antigens. Profiled with immunoSEQ multiplex PCR; TCRdb holds only in-frame clones, not every one. The sample contains some 16,000 clones, none of them singletons. Input material: peripheral blood mononuclear cells. The origin of the receptors is a human donor with common variable immunodeficiency.

This clone was observed many times. The read ends 3 residues before the CDR3 terminus; that terminus is restored from the germline J gene. The chain employs TRBV20-1 and TRBJ2-2; D perhaps matches TRBD2 (5 bases). Germline V gives CDR1 DFQATT, CDR2 SNEGSKA (reference sequence). The CDR3 spans 12 residues. The germline V and J ends were trimmed by 3 bases and 7 bases, with 9 bases remaining between them. CDR3 in amino acids: CSASPSRGELFF. CDR3 DNA, as far as it was read: TGCAGTGCTAGCCCTAGCCGCGGGGAG.

This clone is labeled as medium-sized. The read ends 3 residues before the CDR3 terminus; that terminus is restored from the germline J gene. This chain joins TRBV29-1 and TRBJ2-7, with 8 positions matching TRBD2. This CDR3 comprises 14 residues. CDR1 and CDR2 from the germline V gene are SQVTM and ANQGSEA. J gave up 2 bases and V 4 bases, and 7 bases lay outside the gene matches. The CDR3 here is CSVGPRGGAYEQYF. CDR3 DNA (partial): TGCAGCGTTGGGCCCCGGGGGGGGGCCTACGAG.

This clone was seen many times. The DNA ends 3 residues before the CDR3 does, and the rest of the CDR3 is filled in from the germline J gene. The gene calls are TRBV30 and TRBJ1-2; 8 nucleotides align to TRBD1. The CDR3 length is 13 residues. Germline CDR1 is GTSNPN and CDR2 is SVGIG (reference sequence). V dropped 2 bases and J dropped 5; count of bases not matched to a gene: 4. This chain's CDR3 is CAWSLGQAYGYTF. CDR3 DNA, as far as it was read: TGTGCCTGGAGTCTGGGACAGGCATATGGC.

This clone was seen a handful of times. The read falls 3 residues short of the CDR3 end, and the missing part is taken from the germline J gene. V gene TRBV30 combines with J gene TRBJ1-1; 9 positions match TRBD1. The germline gives CDR1 GTSNPN, CDR2 SVGIG (reference sequence). This CDR3 is built from 14 residues. The V and J ends lost 5 bases and 3 bases, in that order; junction bases with no gene match: 7. The CDR3 loop is CAWRYRGQYTEAFF. The CDR3 bases that were read are TGTGCCTGGCGATACAGGGGGCAATACACTGAA.

This clone showed up many times. The read is 3 residues too short to cover the CDR3 end, so that end is filled in from the germline J gene. The rearrangement links TRBV30 to TRBJ2-3; a possible D gene is TRBD1 (5 bases). The germline CDR1 and CDR2 sequences are GTSNPN and SVGIG (reference sequence). V dropped 0 bases and J dropped 2 bases, with 9 bases sitting between them. The CDR3 is made up of 14 amino acids. The CDR3: CAWSVWTYTDTQYF. CDR3 DNA (partial): TGTGCCTGGAGTGTGTGGACATACACAGATACG.

On this clone itself: The read ends 3 residues shy of where the CDR3 ends; the end is completed using the germline J gene. The rearrangement joins TRBV7-2 to TRBJ2-5; no reliable D call. This CDR3 region has 13 residues. Germline V gives CDR1 SGHTA, CDR2 FQGNSA. Trimming pared 2 bases from V and 3 bases from J, leaving 7 bases between. CDR3 bases read: TGTGCCAGCAGCTTACCGACAAAAGAGACC. As protein: CASSLPTKET. The whole CDR3 sequence is CASSLPTKETQYF.

As concerns this clone: The read comes to an end 3 residues before the CDR3 does, leaving the germline J gene to fill in the end. This rearrangement joins TRBV5-1 to TRBJ2-3; maybe TRBD1 (6 bases). V dropped 3 bases and J dropped 2 bases, with 10 bases sitting between them. CDR3 size: 14 residues. The germline CDR1 and CDR2 sequences are SGHRS and YFSETQ. The sequenced CDR3 bases are TGCGCCAGCAGCTACAGGGACCTCACAGATACG. Encoded protein: CASSYRDLTDT. In full, the CDR3 is CASSYRDLTDTQYF.

On this clone: The CDR3 extends 3 residues past the end of the read, so its final part is completed from the germline J gene. V usage is TRBV2 and J usage is TRBJ2-1, with D possibly TRBD2 on 6 matching bases. This CDR3 region has 14 residues. V shed 3 bases and J shed 0 bases, with 6 bases lying between them. Germline V gives CDR1 SNHLY, CDR2 FYNNEI. The CDR3 spells CASSEGGSYNEQFF. The sequenced part of the CDR3 DNA is TGTGCCAGCAGTGAGGGGGGCTCCTACAATGAG.

This clone was seen only a few times. The CDR3 extends 3 residues past the end of the read, so its final part is completed from the germline J gene. V usage is TRBV6-1 and J usage is TRBJ1-2, with a tentative D call TRBD1 (5 bases). Trimming removed 3 bases at V and 0 bases at J, with 11 bases between. The CDR3 spans 15 residues. Germline CDR1 MNHNS, CDR2 SASEGT. Incomplete CDR3 DNA: TGTGCCAGCAGTGAGCGACAGAGAGCTAACTATGGC. It is translated as CASSERQRANYG. From start to end, the CDR3 is CASSERQRANYGYTF.

Notes on this clone: Read data end 3 residues before the CDR3 end; the end is taken from the germline J gene. V gene TRBV6-1 combines with J gene TRBJ1-4, with D hard to call. This CDR3 is built from 15 residues. Germline V gene data show CDR1 as MNHNS and CDR2 as SASEGT. V lost 2 bases and J lost 5, with 12 bases in between. The part of the CDR3 DNA that was read is TGTGCCAGCAGTGAAAATTGGTCTACGAATGAAAAA. The encoded protein is CASSENWSTNEK. The whole CDR3 sequence is CASSENWSTNEKLFF.

The table lists this clone with many counts. The read gets to within 3 residues of the CDR3 end, and the germline J gene fills in the rest. J is TRBJ2-5 and V is TRBV7-2; 12 bases fit TRBD2. V lost 7 bases and J lost 2; bases outside the gene matches: 2. Germline V CDR1 and CDR2: SGHTA, FQGNSA. The CDR3 sequence is 14 residues long. CDR3 bases read: TGTGCCAGCAAGCTAGCGGGGGGGCAAGAGACC. It encodes CASKLAGGQET. The CDR3 reads in full as CASKLAGGQETQYF.

This clone was seen a few times. The read ends 3 residues shy of where the CDR3 ends; the end is completed using the germline J gene. This rearrangement joins TRBV7-9 to TRBJ2-2; D perhaps matches TRBD1 (6 bases). Germline V gene lookup returns CDR1 SEHNR and CDR2 FQNEAQ (reference sequence). The CDR3 has 15 residues. The V and J ends lost 1 base and 4 bases respectively, with 10 bases between them. The CDR3 loop reads CASSLGGQVTGELFF. The sequenced CDR3 bases are TGTGCCAGCAGCTTAGGGGGGCAGGTCACCGGGGAG.

This clone turned up a few times. The CDR3 end lies 3 residues beyond the end of the read and is filled in from the germline J gene. This rearrangement joins TRBV7-2 to TRBJ1-1; D uncertain. The V gene lost 5 bases and the J gene lost 0 bases, with 13 bases spanning the gap. Germline values: CDR1 SGHTA, CDR2 FQGNSA. The CDR3 runs 15 residues. The CDR3 spells CASSGGPFMNTEAFF. CDR3 bases read: TGTGCCAGCAGCGGTGGCCCGTTCATGAACACTGAA.

This clone was recorded a few times. The sequence runs out 3 residues before the end of the CDR3; the remainder is reconstructed from the germline J gene. The chain links TRBV7-9 to TRBJ1-1, with TRBD1 identical over 7 bases. Trimming at V came to 5 bases and at J to 4 bases, leaving 7 bases not matched to a gene. Germline V lookup: CDR1 SEHNR, CDR2 FQNEAQ (reference sequence). CDR3 length equals 14 residues. The CDR3 bases that were read are TGTGCCAGCAGCATAACAGGGGCGGGCACTGAA. Its translation is CASSITGAGTE. The whole CDR3 sequence is CASSITGAGTEAFF.

On this clone: The CDR3 end lies 3 residues beyond the end of the read and is filled in from the germline J gene. V and J are TRBV18 and TRBJ2-1; TRBD2 agrees at 13 bases. Germline V CDR1 and CDR2: KGHSH, LQKENI. The CDR3 is made up of 18 amino acids. Losses at the gene ends were 3 bases for V and 1 base for J; bases not matched to a gene: 6. CDR3 loop: CASSPGLAGLYSYNEQFF. Incomplete CDR3 DNA: TGTGCCAGCTCACCGGGACTAGCGGGGCTATATTCCTACAATGAG.

A note on this clone: The missing CDR3 end, 3 residues past where the read stops, is filled in from the germline J gene. This rearrangement joins TRBV20-1 to TRBJ2-7; 10 bases line up with TRBD2. This CDR3 has 15 amino acids. Per the germline V gene, CDR1 is DFQATT and CDR2 is SNEGSKA (reference sequence). J was trimmed by 2 bases and V by 5 bases; bases with no gene match: 9. The covered CDR3 bases are TGCAGTGCTGAAGCGGGGGGGCCGATGGCCTACGAG. Amino acid sequence: CSAEAGGPMAYE. In full, the CDR3 reads CSAEAGGPMAYEQYF.

This clone is classed as medium-sized. The CDR3 end falls 3 residues outside the read, so it is completed with the germline J gene. The chain carries TRBV20-1 and TRBJ1-2; 7 bases align to TRBD1. With V trimmed by 0 bases and J by 2 bases, 3 bases remained unmatched. The CDR3 runs to 14 residues. CDR1 DFQATT and CDR2 SNEGSKA come from the germline V gene (reference sequence). The CDR3: CSARDPDRNYGYTF. The part of the CDR3 DNA that was read is TGCAGTGCTAGAGATCCGGACAGGAACTATGGC.

This clone was seen ten or more times. The read falls 3 residues short of the CDR3 end, and the missing part is taken from the germline J gene. This chain links TRBV7-8 with TRBJ1-4; no reliable D call. Germline CDR1 and CDR2: SGHVS and FQNEAQ. V was clipped by 0 bases and J by 5 bases, with 13 bases between them. CDR3 size: 16 residues. This CDR3 is CASSLAGKGSNEKLFF. The CDR3 DNA, read in part, is TGTGCCAGCAGCTTAGCAGGAAAGGGTTCCAATGAAAAA.

There are a few counts of this clone. The CDR3 loop is CASSLEPGAYEQYF. The DNA read from the CDR3 is TGTGCCAGCAGCTTAGAGCCAGGAGCCTACGAG. The V and J genes are TRBV7-6 and TRBJ2-7; no clear D. The CDR3 goes on 3 residues after the read ends, and that part is filled in from the germline J gene. The V and J ends lost 1 base and 2 bases respectively, with 9 bases between them. The germline V gene encodes CDR1 SGHVS and CDR2 FNYEAQ. The CDR3 totals 14 residues.

Points on this clone: The read falls 3 residues short of the CDR3 end, and the missing part is taken from the germline J gene. The chain combines TRBV7-2 with TRBJ2-7; TRBD1 is a possible D gene (5 bases). V was cut by 5 bases and J by 3 bases, with 11 bases left in between. The CDR3 loop spans 13 amino acids. Germline V gives CDR1 SGHTA, CDR2 FQGNSA. The CDR3 spells CASSPQGGYEQYF. The sequenced CDR3 bases are TGTGCCAGCAGCCCCCAGGGTGGCTACGAG. The full variable domain, completed using reference TRBV7-2 and TRBJ2-7, is GAGVSQSPSNKVTEKGKDVELRCDPISGHTALYWYRQSLGQGLEFLIYFQGNSAPDKSGLPSDRFSAERTGGSVSTLTIQRTQQEDSAVYLCASSPQGGYEQYFGPGTRLTVT.

This clone was seen more than once but under ten times. The read ends 3 residues before the CDR3 terminus; that terminus is restored from the germline J gene. V usage is TRBV7-2 and J usage is TRBJ2-3; 8 nucleotides line up with TRBD1. CDR1 is SGHTA, CDR2 FQGNSA, per germline. V was clipped by 0 bases and J by 4 bases; unmatched bases: 3. The CDR3 spans 15 residues. CDR3 sequence: CASSLAAGGADTQYF. Incomplete CDR3 DNA: TGTGCCAGCAGCTTAGCGGCAGGGGGCGCAGATACG.

This clone has more than one count but fewer than ten. The CDR3 sequence is CASSLSSAGRDTQYF. The DNA read from the CDR3 is TGTGCCAGCAGCTTATCGTCGGCGGGGAGGGATACG. The rearrangement links TRBV7-2 to TRBJ2-3, with D tentatively TRBD2 (6 bases). The read gets to within 3 residues of the CDR3 end, and the germline J gene fills in the rest. In germline, CDR1 is SGHTA, CDR2 FQGNSA. CDR3 length: 15 residues. V was cut by 2 bases and J by 6 bases, with 15 bases left in between.

Ten or more counts support this clone. The read comes to an end 3 residues before the CDR3 does, leaving the germline J gene to fill in the end. V is TRBV5-1 and J is TRBJ2-7; TRBD2 might be the D (6 bases). The length of the CDR3 is 15 residues. The germline V gene has CDR1 SGHRS and CDR2 YFSETQ. The ends were cut back, 7 bases at V and 0 bases at J, with 17 bases in the middle. The CDR3 sequence is CASRLGGADSYEQYF. The covered CDR3 bases are TGCGCCAGCCGCCTGGGGGGAGCGGACTCCTACGAG.

This clone came up many times. The CDR3 end falls 3 residues outside the read, so it is completed with the germline J gene. V and J are TRBV5-1 and TRBJ1-1; D unresolved. The CDR3 is made up of 14 amino acids. V lost 1 base and J 3 bases, leaving 10 bases between the germline ends. CDR1 is SGHRS, CDR2 YFSETQ, per germline. The covered CDR3 bases are TGCGCCAGCAGCTTGCAGAGCGGTCACACTGAA. Residues: CASSLQSGHTE. The whole CDR3 reads CASSLQSGHTEAFF.

Points on this clone: The read terminates 3 residues before the CDR3 end, so the remaining end is supplied by the germline J gene. V is TRBV7-2 and J is TRBJ2-5; a weak D match, TRBD2 (6 bases). V was clipped by 3 bases and J by 4 bases, with 15 bases between them. Germline CDR1 is SGHTA and CDR2 is FQGNSA. This CDR3 is 15 amino acids long. The CDR3 is CASSFSAGPTETQYF. The part of the CDR3 DNA that was read is TGTGCCAGCAGCTTCTCCGCGGGGCCCACAGAGACC.

This clone was detected only a few times. The read halts 3 residues ahead of the CDR3 end, with the missing end drawn from the germline J gene. The chain uses TRBV20-1 and TRBJ1-5; 7 nucleotides align to TRBD1. The CDR3 sequence is 12 residues long. With 4 bases clipped from V and 4 bases from J, the junction kept 1 base outside the gene matches. From germline, CDR1 is DFQATT and CDR2 SNEGSKA (reference sequence). CDR3 region: CSATGGNQPQHF. The sequenced part of the CDR3 DNA is TGCAGTGCTACAGGGGGGAATCAGCCC.

On this clone itself: Sequence at one end of the junction differs from germline and may be a read error. The read ends 3 residues shy of where the CDR3 ends; the end is completed using the germline J gene. This chain uses TRBV20-1 with TRBJ1-6; possibly TRBD1 for D (6 bases). Germline assignment: CDR1 DFQATT and CDR2 SNEGSKA (reference sequence). There are 15 residues in the CDR3. The CDR3 reads CSARGDAGTWAPLHF. The sequenced CDR3 bases are TGCAGTGCGAGAGGGGACGCAGGGACATGGGCACCC.